The present T cell receptor (beta chain) was sequenced within a study of technical replicates of blood from a handful of donors (dated by TCRdb to about 2017). Comments on this clone: Its cognate antigen has yet to be identified. No base quality information exists; no much larger clone differs at one position.

CDR1 and CDR2 (MNHNY, SVGAGI) derive from the germline V gene (reference sequence). Including the terminal cysteine and phenylalanine, the CDR3 comprises 13 residues. Only CDR3 DNA is held: 39 bases, read in frame from base 1. V sheds 10 bases and J sheds 3 bases, leaving 13 bases between their ends. Libraries were prepared through the immunoSEQ multiplex PCR assay. This is the immuneACCESS table as TCRdb keeps it, with only in-frame sequences that have V and J called. A part of the clones is gone; compared with another copy, unresolved V genes explain less than half, and the rest is unexplained. Here the sample has roughly 80,000 clones; 89% occur a single time. About 0.41% of the sample goes to the ten largest clones.

The sequencing input was T cells isolated from PBMCs. The chain links TRBV6-6 with TRBJ1-5, with the D gene not clear enough to name. The clonotype comes from a human donor in good health. The CDR3 protein sequence reads: CAKASGVNQPQHF. Read as DNA, the sequence is TGTGCCAAGGCGTCCGGGGTCAATCAGCCCCAGCATTTT.